The 27 T cell receptor beta chains in this list originate from one sample, sequenced in a study of blood T cell repertoires in COVID-19. This table comes from immunoSEQ multiplex PCR, and its TCRdb copy is limited to in-frame clones, with some not included. This sample has about 250,000 clones, with over 75% found just once. The specimen sequenced was PBMCs or T cells enriched from blood (not recorded which). These receptors all come from a middle-aged woman who had been exposed to COVID-19.

The rearrangement links TRBV7-2 to TRBJ2-1; no firm D call. This CDR3 spans 14 amino acids. V was pared by 0 bases and J by 9 bases, with 12 bases between. CDR1 and CDR2 from the germline V gene are SGHTA and FQGNSA. The chain's CDR3 is CASSLAPAVGEQFF. CDR3 in DNA: TGTGCCAGCAGCTTAGCGCCGGCGGTAGGTGAGCAGTTCTTC. The full variable domain, its missing parts supplied by reference TRBV7-2 and TRBJ2-1, is GAGVSQSPSNKVTEKGKDVELRCDPISGHTALYWYRQSLGQGLEFLIYFQGNSAPDKSGLPSDRFSAERTGGSVSTLTIQRTQQEDSAVYLCASSLAPAVGEQFFGPGTRLTVL.

The genes are TRBV5-8 and TRBJ2-7; a possible D gene is TRBD1 (6 bases). The V end was cut by 0 bases, the J end by 12 bases, with 16 bases between. From germline, CDR1 is SGHTS and CDR2 YDEGEE. The CDR3 totals 13 residues. This chain's CDR3 is CASSLVAGDSPYF. CDR3 bases: TGTGCCAGCAGCTTGGTTGCAGGGGATAGCCCGTACTTC.

In this sample, this clone turned up a few times. The rearrangement links TRBV6-5 to TRBJ1-1; 7 bases align to TRBD1. The germline V gene encodes CDR1 MNHEY and CDR2 SVGAGI. This CDR3 spans 15 amino acids. The V and J ends lost 5 bases and 1 base, in that order; junction bases with no gene match: 7. CDR3 region: CASSPWTGANTEAFF. CDR3 nucleotides: TGTGCCAGCAGTCCCTGGACAGGAGCGAACACTGAAGCTTTCTTT.

This chain connects TRBV28 to TRBJ1-4, with 10 bases aligning to TRBD1. The V segment lost 7 bases and the J segment 10 bases; nucleotides outside the gene matches: 9. Germline CDR1 MDHEN, CDR2 SYDVKM. The CDR3 has 14 residues. The CDR3 is CASTGTGEVRKLFF. The CDR3 region has the DNA TGTGCCAGCACCGGGACAGGGGAGGTGAGAAAACTGTTTTTT.

This clone was picked up one time. CDR3 loop: CASSSVGGQGLGGYTF. The DNA of the CDR3 is TGTGCCAGCAGCTCAGTCGGGGGACAGGGGTTAGGTGGCTACACCTTC. This chain links TRBV7-9 with TRBJ1-2, with 10 bases matching TRBD1. The CDR3 covers 16 residues. CDR1 is SEHNR, CDR2 FQNEAQ, per germline (reference sequence). V was pared by 4 bases and J by 7 bases, with 12 bases of the junction left unmatched.

The rearrangement uses TRBV19 and TRBJ2-1; D is unclear. Germline V CDR1 and CDR2: LNHDA, SQIVND (reference sequence). This CDR3 contains 15 residues. V dropped 0 bases and J dropped 4 bases, with 10 bases sitting between them. The CDR3 DNA sequence: TGTGCCAGTAGTATAGATTCGTCCAGATACAATGAGCAGTTCTTC. Translation gives CASSIDSSRYNEQFF.

The CDR3 sequence is CASSQDVGTGEGEKLFF. The DNA of the CDR3 is TGCGCCAGCAGCCAAGATGTTGGGACAGGGGAGGGCGAAAAACTGTTTTTT. The rearrangement uses TRBV4-3 and TRBJ1-4; 10 bases are shared with TRBD1. Germline-derived CDR1 and CDR2 are LGHNA and YSLEER. CDR3 size: 17 residues. Trimming removed 0 bases from V and 8 bases from J; junction bases left unmatched: 9.

J is TRBJ2-7 and V is TRBV11-3, with 10 bases fitting TRBD2. The CDR3 length is 20 residues. Losses at the gene ends were 5 bases for V and 2 bases for J; bases not matched to a gene: 21. CDR1 and CDR2 from the germline V gene are SGHNT and YENEEA. The CDR3 DNA reads TGTGCCAGCAGCCGAGAGGGAGGACTAGCGGCCTCCCCTTCAGCCTACGAGCAGTACGTC. This gives the protein CASSREGGLAASPSAYEQYV.

This chain joins TRBV6-5 and TRBJ1-1; D gene unclear. The CDR3 length is 12 residues. The germline gives CDR1 MNHEY, CDR2 SVGAGI. V was trimmed by 5 bases and J by 11 bases, leaving 15 bases between them. The CDR3 sequence: CASSPRGGWAFF. The CDR3 bases are TGTGCCAGCAGTCCTCGTGGAGGTTGGGCTTTCTTT.

This chain connects TRBV12-3 or TRBV12-4 to TRBJ2-7; D call uncertain. This CDR3 contains 13 residues. The V and J ends lost 2 bases and 2 bases respectively, with 7 bases between them. The CDR3 sequence is CASSLTPTYEQYF. The DNA of the CDR3 is TGTGCCAGCAGTTTAACTCCCACCTACGAGCAGTACTTC.

The chain couples TRBV7-8 to TRBJ1-2, with D maybe TRBD1 (5 bases). There are 15 residues in the CDR3. Germline lookup yields CDR1 SGHVS and CDR2 FQNEAQ. V was shortened by 3 bases and J by 6 bases, with 17 bases between the two germline ends. The CDR3 protein is CASSLQSRGYDGYTF. The CDR3 region has the DNA TGTGCCAGCAGCTTGCAAAGTAGGGGTTATGATGGCTACACCTTC.

V and J are TRBV7-8 and TRBJ2-1, with D possibly TRBD2 on 5 matching bases. The CDR3 is made up of 13 amino acids. Germline V lookup: CDR1 SGHVS, CDR2 FQNEAQ. V was trimmed by 2 bases and J by 9 bases, leaving 11 bases between them. CDR3 nucleotides: TGTGCCAGCAGCTTAAACCCCGGAGGTGAGCAGTTCTTC. Residues: CASSLNPGGEQFF.

The chain links TRBV10-3 to TRBJ2-2; maybe TRBD2 (6 bases). CDR3 length: 15 residues. Trimming took off 4 bases at V and 3 bases at J, with 12 bases between the two ends. The germline gives CDR1 ENHRY, CDR2 SYGVKD. The CDR3 loop reads CAISGSGVDTGELFF. The CDR3 nucleotides read TGTGCCATCAGTGGCTCGGGAGTGGACACCGGGGAGCTGTTTTTT.

CDR3 nucleotides: TGCAGCGTTGAGGGAGGGCCCGGGGAGCTGTTTTTT. Its protein product is CSVEGGPGELFF. The gene calls are TRBV29-1 and TRBJ2-2, with 7 bases fitting TRBD2. The CDR3 covers 12 residues. J lost 6 bases, V lost 3 bases, and 1 base had no gene match. Germline CDR1 and CDR2: SQVTM and ANQGSEA.

CDR3 in DNA: TGTGCCAGCAGCCCCCCGGGCACCGGGGAGCTGTTTTTT. Its translation is CASSPPGTGELFF. The J gene is TRBJ2-2, the V gene TRBV7-2; D gene unclear. From germline, CDR1 is SGHTA and CDR2 FQGNSA. V gave up 5 bases and J gave up 4 bases, with 8 bases separating them. The CDR3 length is 13 residues.

The chain employs TRBV4-2 and TRBJ1-1; D remains unclear. Trimming left V 3 bases short and J 4 bases short, with 12 bases between. In germline, CDR1 is LGHNA, CDR2 YNFKEQ. The CDR3 loop spans 14 amino acids. As DNA, the CDR3 is TGTGCCAGCAGCCACATTGGGGAGAGCACTGAAGCTTTCTTT. Translation gives CASSHIGESTEAFF.

The genes are TRBV25-1 and TRBJ2-5; maybe TRBD1 (5 bases). V was pared by 0 bases and J by 2 bases, with 7 bases between. Germline V gene sequence: CDR1 MGHDK, CDR2 SYGVNS. CDR3 length: 14 residues. The CDR3 DNA sequence: TGTGCCAGCAGTGAATATGGGGCTCAAGAGACCCAGTACTTC. This sequence encodes CASSEYGAQETQYF.

The genes are TRBV5-1 and TRBJ2-3; TRBD1 matches 8 bases. V was pared by 4 bases and J by 2 bases, with 6 bases of the junction left unmatched. Germline V gene lookup returns CDR1 SGHRS and CDR2 YFSETQ. The CDR3 covers 15 residues. CDR3 DNA sequence: TGCGCCAGCAGCCTAACAGGGGGAGTCACAGATACGCAGTATTTT. Translated: CASSLTGGVTDTQYF.

The V and J genes are TRBV4-1 and TRBJ1-2; 11 bases are shared with TRBD1. CDR1 and CDR2 from the germline V gene are MGHRA and YSYEKL. J was trimmed by 4 bases and V by 4 bases; bases with no gene match: 8. This CDR3 spans 16 amino acids. The CDR3 DNA follows: TGCGCCAGCAGCCTCCGGGACAGGGGGGATGGCTATGGCTACACCTTC. This codes for CASSLRDRGDGYGYTF.

This clone appeared a single time. The chain links TRBV5-1 to TRBJ2-2; 9 positions agree with TRBD1. The CDR3 runs to 15 residues. Losses at the gene ends were 4 bases for V and 5 bases for J; bases not matched to a gene: 6. CDR1 and CDR2 from the germline V gene are SGHRS and YFSETQ. Here the CDR3 reads CASSPRTGETGELFF. CDR3 DNA: TGCGCCAGCAGCCCTCGGACAGGGGAAACCGGGGAGCTGTTTTTT. Together with reference TRBV5-1 and TRBJ2-2, the CDR3 gives the full variable domain: KAGVTQTPRYLIKTRGQQVTLSCSPISGHRSVSWYQQTPGQGLQFLFEYFSETQRNKGNFPGRFSGRQFSNSRSEMNVSTLELGDSALYLCASSPRTGETGELFFGEGSRLTVL.

The chain carries TRBV7-3 and TRBJ2-5; possibly TRBD2 for D (6 bases). The V and J ends lost 5 bases and 4 bases respectively, with 23 bases between them. The CDR3 extends over 17 amino acids. Germline-derived CDR1 and CDR2 are SGHTA and FQGTGA. The CDR3 sequence: CASSLGPAGLGGETQYF. The CDR3 coding sequence is TGTGCCAGCAGCCTTGGACCCGCGGGGCTAGGAGGAGAGACCCAGTACTTC.

The V gene is TRBV9, the J gene TRBJ2-2, with D possibly TRBD2 on 6 matching bases. This CDR3 region has 18 residues. V was clipped by 1 base and J by 4 bases, with 20 bases between them. The germline V gene has CDR1 SGDLS and CDR2 YYNGEE. This CDR3 reads CASSVSPLTSYGTGELFF. The CDR3 DNA sequence: TGTGCCAGCAGCGTATCCCCCCTCACTAGCTACGGCACCGGGGAGCTGTTTTTT.

The chain carries TRBV6-6 and TRBJ2-7; 11 bases match TRBD1. CDR1 is MNHNY, CDR2 SVGAGI, per germline (reference sequence). The CDR3 contains 18 residues. V dropped 5 bases and J dropped 4; count of bases not matched to a gene: 16. The CDR3 nucleotides read TGTGCCAGCAGTCGCATGTTGGACAGGGGGCTTAGGGAGTACGAGCAGTACTTC. This encodes CASSRMLDRGLREYEQYF.

The rearrangement links TRBV5-1 to TRBJ1-4; no definite D call. CDR1 is SGHRS and CDR2 is YFSETQ in the germline V gene. The CDR3 covers 15 residues. The V end lost 3 bases, the J end lost 5 bases, and 14 bases lay between the germline ends. CDR3 coding DNA: TGCGCCAGCAGCTGGATGGGAGAGATAAATGAAAAACTGTTTTTT. Residues: CASSWMGEINEKLFF. The whole variable domain, remainder taken from reference TRBV5-1 and TRBJ1-4, is KAGVTQTPRYLIKTRGQQVTLSCSPISGHRSVSWYQQTPGQGLQFLFEYFSETQRNKGNFPGRFSGRQFSNSRSEMNVSTLELGDSALYLCASSWMGEINEKLFFGSGTQLSVL.

The V call is TRBV4-2, the J call TRBJ1-6; TRBD1 matches at 7 bases. The V segment lost 2 bases and the J segment 7 bases; nucleotides outside the gene matches: 5. This CDR3 is built from 15 residues. In germline, CDR1 is LGHNA, CDR2 YNFKEQ. CDR3 loop: CASSQNDRANSPLHF. The CDR3, as DNA: TGTGCCAGCAGCCAAAATGACAGGGCCAATTCACCCCTCCACTTT.

The chain employs TRBV28 and TRBJ2-7; maybe TRBD1 (6 bases). The V end lost 1 base, the J end lost 2 bases, and 15 bases lay between the germline ends. CDR3 length equals 16 residues. CDR1 and CDR2 from the germline V gene are MDHEN and SYDVKM. For the CDR3, the DNA is TGTGCCAGCAGTTTATTCTCCTTGAAGGGGGCCTACGAGCAGTACTTC. Translated: CASSLFSLKGAYEQYF.

The genes are TRBV4-1 and TRBJ1-5; D gene uncertain. Germline V lookup: CDR1 MGHRA, CDR2 YSYEKL. V lost 6 bases and J 0 bases, leaving 12 bases between the germline ends. The CDR3 spans 15 residues. This CDR3 is CASRASATSNQPQHF. Written as DNA, the CDR3 is TGCGCCAGCAGGGCTTCCGCAACTAGCAATCAGCCCCAGCATTTT.